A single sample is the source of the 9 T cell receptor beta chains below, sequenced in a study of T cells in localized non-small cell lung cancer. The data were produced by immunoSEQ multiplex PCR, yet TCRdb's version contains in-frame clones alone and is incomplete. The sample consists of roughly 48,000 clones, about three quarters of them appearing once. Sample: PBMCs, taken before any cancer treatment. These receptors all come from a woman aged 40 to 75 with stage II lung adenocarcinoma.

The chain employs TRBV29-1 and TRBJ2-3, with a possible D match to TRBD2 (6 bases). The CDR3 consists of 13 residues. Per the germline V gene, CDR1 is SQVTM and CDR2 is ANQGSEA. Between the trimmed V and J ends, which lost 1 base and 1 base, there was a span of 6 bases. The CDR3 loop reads CSVEGEGTDTQYF. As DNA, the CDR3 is TGCAGCGTTGAAGGGGAGGGCACAGATACGCAGTATTTT.

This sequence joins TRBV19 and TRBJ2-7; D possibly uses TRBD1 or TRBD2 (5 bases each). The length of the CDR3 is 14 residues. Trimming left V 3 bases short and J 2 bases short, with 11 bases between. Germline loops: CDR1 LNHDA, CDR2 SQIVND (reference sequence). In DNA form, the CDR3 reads TGTGCCAGTAGTATTTCTCAGGGACCCTACGAGCAGTACTTC. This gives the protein CASSISQGPYEQYF.

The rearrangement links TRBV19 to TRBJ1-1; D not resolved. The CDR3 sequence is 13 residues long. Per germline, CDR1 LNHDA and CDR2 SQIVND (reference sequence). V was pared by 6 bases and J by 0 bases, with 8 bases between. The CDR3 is CASRTDLNTEAFF. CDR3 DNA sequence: TGTGCCAGTAGGACGGATTTGAACACTGAAGCTTTCTTT.

Here the CDR3 reads CASSQVSSGDEQYF. Here the CDR3 DNA reads TGCGCCAGCAGCCAAGTCTCTAGCGGGGATGAGCAGTACTTC. The chain carries TRBV4-1 and TRBJ2-7; 9 bases line up with TRBD2. Germline CDR1 and CDR2: MGHRA and YSYEKL. The trim removed 1 base at V and 7 bases at J, leaving 5 bases unmatched. The CDR3 sequence is 14 residues long.

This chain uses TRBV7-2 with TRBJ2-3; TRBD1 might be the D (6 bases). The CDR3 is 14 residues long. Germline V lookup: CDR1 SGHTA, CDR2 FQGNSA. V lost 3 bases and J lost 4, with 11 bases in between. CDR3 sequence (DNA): TGTGCCAGCAGCTTCGGGACATTTGCAGATACGCAGTATTTT. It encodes CASSFGTFADTQYF.

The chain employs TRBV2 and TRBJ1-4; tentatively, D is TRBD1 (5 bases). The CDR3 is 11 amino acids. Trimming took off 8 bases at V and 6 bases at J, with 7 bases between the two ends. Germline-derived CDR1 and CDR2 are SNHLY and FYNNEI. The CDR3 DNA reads TGTGCCAGCGGAGGGGATGAAAAACTGTTTTTT. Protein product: CASGGDEKLFF.

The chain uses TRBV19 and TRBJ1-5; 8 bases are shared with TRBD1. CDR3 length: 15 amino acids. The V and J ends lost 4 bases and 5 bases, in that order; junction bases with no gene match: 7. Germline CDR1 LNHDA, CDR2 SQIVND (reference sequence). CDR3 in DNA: TGTGCCAGTAGTACCTCCAAGACAGGGGATCAGCCCCAGCATTTT. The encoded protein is CASSTSKTGDQPQHF.

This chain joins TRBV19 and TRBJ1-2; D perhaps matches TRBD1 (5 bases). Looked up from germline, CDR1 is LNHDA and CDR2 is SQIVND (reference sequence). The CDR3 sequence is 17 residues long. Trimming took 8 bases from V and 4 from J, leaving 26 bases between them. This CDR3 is CASSPADTSLLVYGYTF. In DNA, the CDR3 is TGTGCCAGTTCCCCAGCGGACACCTCCCTGTTGGTCTATGGCTACACCTTC.

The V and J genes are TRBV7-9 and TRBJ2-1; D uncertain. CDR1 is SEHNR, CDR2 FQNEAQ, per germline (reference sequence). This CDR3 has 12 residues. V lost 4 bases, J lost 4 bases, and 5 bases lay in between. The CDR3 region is CASSSHYNEQFF. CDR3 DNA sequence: TGTGCCAGCAGCTCCCATTACAATGAGCAGTTCTTC.